The T cell receptor (beta chain) described here comes from a study of blood T cell repertoires in COVID-19. This CDR3 spans 15 amino acids. Looked up from germline, CDR1 is SQVTM and CDR2 is ANQGSEA. V was pared by 6 bases and J by 8 bases, with 13 bases of the junction left unmatched. Sequencing used immunoSEQ multiplex PCR; TCRdb keeps in-frame clones, though not all of them. The data show approximately 50,000 clones, 90% to 95% seen once. The clonotype was recovered from a human donor in a cohort sampled during active COVID-19. Source material: peripheral blood. The genes are TRBV29-1 and TRBJ2-1; 10 nucleotides align to TRBD1. CDR3 nucleotides: TGCAGCGTCGGAAGCGGGACAGGGGACCTTGATGAGCAGTTCTTC. It is translated as CSVGSGTGDLDEQFF.